The 5 T cell receptor beta chains listed next were all sequenced from one sample in a study of radiotherapy plus CTLA-4 blockade in lung cancer. The data were produced by immunoSEQ multiplex PCR, yet TCRdb's version contains in-frame clones alone and is incomplete. The table includes 30,000 to 45,000 clones, 72% detected once. The sequenced sample was peripheral blood, obtained from a patient treated with radiotherapy plus ipilimumab. The origin of the receptors is a human donor with non-small cell lung cancer who had stable disease on radiotherapy plus ipilimumab.

This chain connects TRBV5-6 to TRBJ1-5; D possibly corresponds to TRBD1 (6 bases). Germline V gene data show CDR1 as SGHDT and CDR2 as YYEEEE. V lost 2 bases and J lost 5, with 14 bases in between. The CDR3 extends over 15 amino acids. CDR3 protein: CASSFYREYDQPQHF. CDR3 DNA sequence: TGTGCCAGCAGCTTTTACAGGGAGTACGATCAGCCCCAGCATTTT.

The J gene is TRBJ2-1, the V gene TRBV2, with TRBD1 matching 8 bases. Germline values: CDR1 SNHLY, CDR2 FYNNEI. CDR3 length: 15 amino acids. V gave up 6 bases and J gave up 0 bases; unmatched junction bases: 4. CDR3 nucleotides: TGTGCCAGCAGAACCGGGACAGGCTCCTACAATGAGCAGTTCTTC. As protein: CASRTGTGSYNEQFF.

This clone was recorded only once. This chain connects TRBV2 to TRBJ1-1; the D is unclear. The CDR3 has 14 amino acids. V lost 2 bases, J lost 1 base, and 8 bases lay in between. Germline lookup yields CDR1 SNHLY and CDR2 FYNNEI. CDR3 nucleotide sequence: TGTGCCAGCAGTGAAAGGGAGGGGAACACTGAAGCTTTCTTT. It translates to CASSEREGNTEAFF.

The chain carries TRBV5-1 and TRBJ1-1; a possible D gene is TRBD1 (5 bases). The CDR3 is made up of 15 amino acids. Trimming took 0 bases from V and 6 from J, leaving 15 bases between them. CDR1 and CDR2 (germline): SGHRS, YFSETQ. The CDR3 DNA sequence: TGCGCCAGCAGCTTGGGATTAGGGGTCAGCCCTGAAGCTTTCTTT. This sequence encodes CASSLGLGVSPEAFF.

V usage is TRBV5-1 and J usage is TRBJ2-3; perhaps TRBD1 as D (7 bases). The CDR3 has 17 amino acids. CDR1 SGHRS and CDR2 YFSETQ come from the germline V gene. V was clipped by 0 bases and J by 4 bases, with 18 bases between them. The CDR3 DNA reads as TGCGCCAGCAGCTTGGGTTCAGGGGGACTCTTCGCAGATACGCAGTATTTT. It translates to CASSLGSGGLFADTQYF.